What follows describes a single T cell receptor (beta chain). The CDR3 covers 16 residues. Looked up from germline, CDR1 is SGDLS and CDR2 is YYNGEE. V trimming: 6 bases; J trimming: 0 bases; junction bases outside the gene matches: 9. This sample is drawn from a study of blood T cell repertoires in COVID-19. Looking at the study overall: In each case, the material was cDNA or gDNA derived from T cells, B-cell-depleted T cells, or PBMCs.

Assay used: immunoSEQ multiplex PCR; TCRdb lists only in-frame clones, some missing. The profile covers roughly 100,000 clones, with 85% appearing a single time and 4.1% taken by the ten largest. The sample taken for sequencing was peripheral blood. The origin of this receptor is a man aged 50-59 years with acute or convalescent COVID-19. V and J are TRBV9 and TRBJ2-3; 8 bases agree with TRBD2. The CDR3 reads CASTASGGGSTDTQYF. The CDR3 DNA follows: TGTGCCAGCACCGCCTCGGGCGGGGGGAGCACAGATACGCAGTATTTT.